This T cell receptor beta chain emerged from a study of siplizumab effects on memory and regulatory T cells. Clones were sequenced by immunoSEQ multiplex PCR, and TCRdb holds only the in-frame ones, with some missing. This table has 100,000 or so clones, about 95% appearing once. The germline V and J ends were trimmed by 5 bases and 5 bases, with 12 bases remaining between them. The germline V gene has CDR1 MNHEY and CDR2 SVGAGI. This CDR3 has 14 amino acids. V and J are TRBV6-5 and TRBJ1-4; no definite D call. The clonotype originates from a human donor in good health. Material for sequencing was Tregs sorted from blood. Here the CDR3 reads CASSVRTTNEKLFF. CDR3 sequence (DNA): TGTGCCAGCAGTGTCCGGACTACCAATGAAAAACTGTTTTTT.